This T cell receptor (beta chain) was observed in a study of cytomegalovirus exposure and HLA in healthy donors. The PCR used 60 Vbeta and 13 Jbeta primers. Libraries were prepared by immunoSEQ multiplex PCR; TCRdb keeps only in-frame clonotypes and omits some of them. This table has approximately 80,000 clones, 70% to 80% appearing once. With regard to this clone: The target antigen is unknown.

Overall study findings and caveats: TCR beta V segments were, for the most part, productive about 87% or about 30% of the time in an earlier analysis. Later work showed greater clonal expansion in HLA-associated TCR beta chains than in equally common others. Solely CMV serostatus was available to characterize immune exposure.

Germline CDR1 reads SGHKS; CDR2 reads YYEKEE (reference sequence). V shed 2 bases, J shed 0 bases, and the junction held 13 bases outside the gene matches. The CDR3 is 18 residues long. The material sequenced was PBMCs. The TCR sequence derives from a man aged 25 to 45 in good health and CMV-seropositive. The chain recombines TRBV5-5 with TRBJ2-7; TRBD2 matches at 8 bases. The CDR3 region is CASSLGGRSRLASYEQYF. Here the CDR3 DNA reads TGTGCCAGCAGCTTAGGCGGGAGGAGCCGCCTCGCCTCCTACGAGCAGTACTTC.